Following are 30 T cell receptor beta chains from one sample sequenced in a study of blood T cell repertoires in COVID-19. Assay: immunoSEQ multiplex PCR; the TCRdb copy retains only in-frame clones and omits some. The sample has about 74,000 clones; roughly 86% are singletons. Sequencing input: peripheral blood. The receptor set was obtained from a human donor in a cohort sampled during active COVID-19.

The V call is TRBV9, the J call TRBJ2-5; 9 bases line up with TRBD1. The V gene's germline CDR1 is SGDLS and CDR2 YYNGEE. Trimming took 4 bases from V and 2 from J; bases not matched to a gene: 12. The CDR3 is made up of 17 amino acids. The CDR3 region is CASSSRPGQGHQETQYF. Here the CDR3 DNA reads TGTGCCAGCAGCTCTCGACCGGGACAGGGCCATCAAGAGACCCAGTACTTC. The whole variable domain, filled in from reference TRBV9 and TRBJ2-5, reads DSGVTQTPKHLITATGQRVTLRCSPRSGDLSVYWYQQSLDQGLQFLIQYYNGEERAKGNILERFSAQQFPDLHSELNLSSLELGDSALYFCASSSRPGQGHQETQYFGPGTRLLVL.

CDR3 bases: TGCGCCAGCAGCCAACGACAGGGGGCTAACTATGGCTACACCTTC. Protein: CASSQRQGANYGYTF. The chain couples TRBV5-1 to TRBJ1-2, with 9 bases matching TRBD1. Looked up from germline, CDR1 is SGHRS and CDR2 is YFSETQ. The CDR3 covers 15 residues. The V gene end was trimmed by 4 bases and the J gene end by 0 bases; junction bases not matched to a gene: 4.

In its sample, this clone was seen once. The chain carries TRBV11-2 and TRBJ2-7; TRBD1 matches 8 bases. The CDR3 runs 14 residues. With V trimmed by 6 bases and J by 3 bases, 7 bases remained unmatched. Per germline, CDR1 SGHAT and CDR2 FQNNGV. The CDR3 protein is CASRHRDRNYEQYF. The CDR3 DNA follows: TGTGCCAGCAGACATCGGGACAGGAACTACGAGCAGTACTTC.

This sequence joins TRBV12-3 or TRBV12-4 and TRBJ2-3; D not certain. This CDR3 spans 11 amino acids. Trimming took off 5 bases at V and 3 bases at J, with 3 bases between the two ends. CDR3 sequence: CASSRTDTQYF. The CDR3 nucleotides are TGTGCCAGCAGTCGGACAGATACGCAGTATTTT.

The rearrangement uses TRBV4-3 and TRBJ2-7; D uncertain. The CDR3 loop spans 15 amino acids. Germline assignment: CDR1 LGHNA and CDR2 YSLEER. Trimming removed 0 bases from V and 2 bases from J, with 11 bases in between. The CDR3 sequence is CASSQDRQVAYEQYF. As DNA, the CDR3 is TGCGCCAGCAGCCAAGATCGCCAGGTTGCCTACGAGCAGTACTTC.

CDR3 loop: CASSVWDKIYTF. The CDR3 DNA reads as TGTGCCAGCAGTGTCTGGGACAAGATTTACACCTTC. The chain combines TRBV25-1 with TRBJ1-2; D may be TRBD1 (6 bases). Between the trimmed V and J ends, which lost 4 bases and 11 bases, there was a span of 14 bases. This CDR3 spans 12 amino acids. Germline V gene sequence: CDR1 MGHDK, CDR2 SYGVNS.

This clone showed up just once. This chain uses TRBV6-1 with TRBJ1-6; TRBD1 might be the D (6 bases). The CDR3 extends over 15 amino acids. The germline V and J ends were trimmed by 2 bases and 7 bases, with 12 bases remaining between them. Germline CDR1 MNHNS, CDR2 SASEGT. This chain's CDR3 is CASSERGALNSPLHF. The CDR3 nucleotides are TGTGCCAGCAGTGAACGGGGGGCGCTAAATTCACCCCTCCACTTT.

This sequence joins TRBV12-5 and TRBJ2-7; 8 bases are shared with TRBD1. Trimming took 5 bases from V and 3 from J; bases not matched to a gene: 6. Germline CDR1 reads LGHNT; CDR2 reads FRNRAP. CDR3 size: 14 residues. The CDR3: CASGPWDRFYEQYF. CDR3 DNA sequence: TGTGCTAGTGGTCCGTGGGACAGGTTCTACGAGCAGTACTTC.

This clone was recorded a few times. The rearrangement joins TRBV3-1 (or the pseudogene TRBV3-2) to TRBJ1-1; 8 bases are shared with TRBD1. The CDR3 runs 17 residues. CDR1 is LGHDT, CDR2 YNNKEL, per germline (reference sequence). The trim removed 0 bases at V and 1 base at J, leaving 7 bases unmatched. In DNA form, the CDR3 reads TGTGCCAGCAGCCAAGAAACAGGGGGGCTGCGGAACACTGAAGCTTTCTTT. Protein sequence: CASSQETGGLRNTEAFF.

The J gene is TRBJ1-1, the V gene TRBV6-5; 7 bases are shared with TRBD1. Germline trimming cut 8 bases from V and 5 bases from J; bases unmatched to any gene: 11. Germline loops: CDR1 MNHEY, CDR2 SVGAGI. This CDR3 has 14 amino acids. The DNA for the CDR3 is TGTGCCAGCGTCAACAGGGGAGTAAGAACTGAAGCTTTCTTT. It translates to CASVNRGVRTEAFF.

This clone occurred many times. This chain links TRBV2 with TRBJ1-1; 7 bases align to TRBD1. This CDR3 spans 10 amino acids. Germline-derived CDR1 and CDR2 are SNHLY and FYNNEI. Losses at the gene ends were 8 bases for V and 11 bases for J; bases not matched to a gene: 5. The CDR3 protein is CASATGTAFF. The CDR3 coding sequence is TGTGCCAGCGCGACAGGGACCGCTTTCTTT.

V gene TRBV5-4 combines with J gene TRBJ1-5, with 8 nucleotides matching TRBD1. Per germline, CDR1 SGHNT and CDR2 YYREEE (reference sequence). The CDR3 runs to 17 residues. Losses at the gene ends were 4 bases for V and 3 bases for J; bases not matched to a gene: 12. CDR3: CASSLGTGGLNNQPQHF. Here the CDR3 DNA reads TGTGCCAGCAGCCTTGGGACAGGCGGGCTGAACAATCAGCCCCAGCATTTT.

The chain has TRBV7-2 and TRBJ1-1; the D gene is possibly TRBD1 (5 bases). The germline CDR1 and CDR2 sequences are SGHTA and FQGNSA. The CDR3 spans 15 residues. The ends were cut back, 9 bases at V and 0 bases at J, with 17 bases in the middle. The CDR3 DNA sequence: TGTGCCAGTCGGGGGGACGGAGCTTTGAACACTGAAGCTTTCTTT. Translating gives CASRGDGALNTEAFF.

The chain carries TRBV7-9 and TRBJ2-1; TRBD2 matches at 7 bases. Losses at the gene ends were 4 bases for V and 0 bases for J; bases not matched to a gene: 6. Germline-derived CDR1 and CDR2 are SEHNR and FQNEAQ (reference sequence). There are 16 residues in the CDR3. CDR3 residues: CASSYGSGGSYNEQFF. The CDR3 coding sequence is TGTGCCAGCAGCTATGGGTCGGGGGGCTCCTACAATGAGCAGTTCTTC.

This clone was detected only once. V and J are TRBV7-2 and TRBJ1-6; 9 nucleotides align to TRBD1. CDR1 and CDR2 from the germline V gene are SGHTA and FQGNSA. With 4 bases clipped from V and 6 bases from J, the junction kept 4 bases outside the gene matches. The CDR3 totals 15 residues. CDR3 loop: CASSSGQGANSPLHF. The CDR3, as DNA: TGTGCCAGCAGCTCGGGACAGGGCGCTAATTCACCCCTCCACTTT.

CDR3 sequence: CASSVGRGRGELFF. For the CDR3, the DNA is TGTGCCAGCAGCGTAGGTAGGGGGCGCGGGGAGCTGTTTTTT. The rearrangement joins TRBV9 to TRBJ2-2; 7 bases are shared with TRBD1. CDR3 length: 14 residues. Germline CDR1 reads SGDLS; CDR2 reads YYNGEE. V lost 0 bases and J lost 7; bases outside the gene matches: 3.

The J gene is TRBJ1-6, the V gene TRBV7-2, with 10 bases that match TRBD1. The CDR3 is 18 amino acids. Per germline, CDR1 SGHTA and CDR2 FQGNSA. The J segment lost 6 bases and the V segment lost 4 bases, leaving 12 bases of the junction unmatched. The CDR3 DNA reads TGTGCCAGCAGCTCCTGGGGACAGGGGTCTTCTCCTAATTCACCCCTCCACTTT. It codes for CASSSWGQGSSPNSPLHF.

The chain recombines TRBV6-5 with TRBJ1-1; the D gene is possibly TRBD1 (6 bases). The CDR3 has 13 residues. V dropped 7 bases and J dropped 6 bases, with 15 bases sitting between them. Germline V gives CDR1 MNHEY, CDR2 SVGAGI. CDR3 protein: CASTPLTGPEAFF. The DNA for the CDR3 is TGTGCCAGCACCCCCTTGACAGGTCCTGAAGCTTTCTTT.

V and J are TRBV6-2 or TRBV6-3 and TRBJ1-6, with a possible D match to TRBD1 (6 bases). CDR1 is MNHEY, CDR2 SVGEGT, per germline. The V gene lost 0 bases and the J gene lost 9 bases, with 15 bases spanning the gap. The CDR3 loop spans 16 amino acids. The CDR3 DNA follows: TGTGCCAGCAGTTACTCGATTCGGGGGGCCGGTTCACCCCTCCACTTT. Encoded protein: CASSYSIRGAGSPLHF.

The chain uses TRBV4-3 and TRBJ1-2, with D possibly being TRBD1 (5 bases). The germline V gene has CDR1 LGHNA and CDR2 YSLEER. Trimming stripped 5 bases from V and 6 bases from J, with 16 bases between. The CDR3 is made up of 14 amino acids. The CDR3 here is CASSKAQGSHGYTF. CDR3 coding DNA: TGCGCCAGCAGCAAAGCTCAGGGATCCCATGGCTACACCTTC.

This sequence joins TRBV7-2 and TRBJ2-7; 9 positions agree with TRBD2. Germline V gives CDR1 SGHTA, CDR2 FQGNSA. The CDR3 has 17 amino acids. V lost 1 base, J lost 7 bases, and 14 bases stayed unmatched. CDR3 in amino acids: CASSLGTGTSRGVEQYF. DNA of the CDR3: TGTGCCAGCAGCTTAGGGACCGGGACTAGCAGGGGAGTGGAGCAGTACTTC.

This chain connects TRBV5-1 to TRBJ1-6; 7 bases line up with TRBD1. The ends lost 0 bases at V and 3 bases at J; junction bases unmatched: 3. The length of the CDR3 is 16 residues. CDR1 is SGHRS, CDR2 YFSETQ, per germline. The CDR3 spells CASSLGTGSYNSPLHF. The CDR3 nucleotides read TGCGCCAGCAGCTTGGGGACAGGAAGCTATAATTCACCCCTCCACTTT.

J is TRBJ2-7 and V is TRBV5-1, with 7 bases lining up with TRBD1. Germline CDR1 and CDR2: SGHRS and YFSETQ. This CDR3 has 12 amino acids. V was pared by 4 bases and J by 6 bases, with 4 bases of the junction left unmatched. The CDR3 DNA follows: TGCGCCAGCAGCATGGGACAGTTCGAGCAGTACTTC. The encoded protein is CASSMGQFEQYF. The full variable domain, with the rest looked up from reference TRBV5-1 and TRBJ2-7, is KAGVTQTPRYLIKTRGQQVTLSCSPISGHRSVSWYQQTPGQGLQFLFEYFSETQRNKGNFPGRFSGRQFSNSRSEMNVSTLELGDSALYLCASSMGQFEQYFGPGTRLTVT.

This chain connects TRBV7-3 to TRBJ2-5, with D possibly matching TRBD1 (6 bases). Germline V CDR1 and CDR2: SGHTA, FQGTGA. V dropped 5 bases and J dropped 4 bases, with 20 bases sitting between them. This CDR3 has 16 residues. CDR3 bases: TGTGCCAGCAGCCCAGACAGGACCCTTCCTACAGAGACCCAGTACTTC. Translated, it gives CASSPDRTLPTETQYF.

Ten or more counts support this clone. The chain recombines TRBV19 with TRBJ1-6; weak D call: TRBD1 (6 bases). Trimming took 6 bases from V and 9 from J, leaving 15 bases between them. Germline CDR1 reads LNHDA; CDR2 reads SQIVND (reference sequence). The CDR3 has 14 residues. The CDR3, as DNA: TGTGCCAGTAGCCCGGGACAAGGACGTTCACCCCTCCACTTT. Translating it yields CASSPGQGRSPLHF.

The chain joins TRBV21-1 to TRBJ1-2. TRBV21-1 is classified as a pseudogene. CDR3 size: 13 residues. The CDR3 region has the DNA TGTGCCCACAGAACCTCGGGAAGGTTTGGCTACACCTTC. This encodes CAHRTSGRFGYTF.

The chain has TRBV30 and TRBJ1-2; D gene uncertain. This CDR3 is built from 11 residues. The germline gives CDR1 GTSNPN, CDR2 SVGIG (reference sequence). Trimming removed 0 bases from V and 8 bases from J, with 7 bases in between. CDR3 sequence reads: CAWSVGGGYTF. The CDR3 DNA sequence: TGTGCCTGGAGTGTCGGCGGCGGCTACACCTTC.

The rearrangement uses TRBV24-1 and TRBJ1-1; D unclear. Per germline, CDR1 KGHDR and CDR2 SFDVKD. With 1 base removed from V and 1 base from J, the gap between germline ends came to 6 bases. There are 14 residues in the CDR3. The CDR3 loop reads CATSDFTENTEAFF. DNA for the CDR3: TGTGCCACCAGTGATTTTACAGAGAACACTGAAGCTTTCTTT.

This chain links TRBV6-5 with TRBJ2-5, with D possibly being TRBD1 (5 bases). Germline CDR1 reads MNHEY; CDR2 reads SVGAGI. The CDR3 length is 14 residues. With 0 bases removed from V and 0 bases from J, the gap between germline ends came to 5 bases. Here the CDR3 DNA reads TGTGCCAGCAGTTACTCAGGGGACCAAGAGACCCAGTACTTC. This gives the protein CASSYSGDQETQYF.

The J gene is TRBJ1-6, the V gene TRBV5-1; D gene uncertain. Germline V gives CDR1 SGHRS, CDR2 YFSETQ. V dropped 0 bases and J dropped 8 bases, with 12 bases sitting between them. The CDR3 totals 15 residues. This CDR3 reads CASSLEGSKDSPLHF. The CDR3 DNA reads TGCGCCAGCAGCTTGGAAGGGAGTAAGGATTCACCCCTCCACTTT.